The 3 T cell receptor beta chains listed next were all sequenced from one sample in a study of blood T cell repertoires in COVID-19. Some clones are missing from TCRdb's copy, which holds only in-frame ones; the method was immunoSEQ multiplex PCR. The sample lists a few hundred thousand clones, roughly nine tenths occurring once. Sequencing used peripheral blood. The receptors originated from a woman aged 30 to 39 with COVID-19, enrolled during active disease.

The J gene is TRBJ2-1, the V gene TRBV4-3; 11 positions match TRBD2. Losses at the gene ends were 2 bases for V and 6 bases for J; bases not matched to a gene: 6. Germline V gene sequence: CDR1 LGHNA, CDR2 YSLEER. This CDR3 is 16 amino acids long. The CDR3 sequence: CASSQKLAGVLNEQFF. The CDR3 DNA sequence: TGCGCCAGCAGCCAAAAACTAGCGGGAGTGCTCAATGAGCAGTTCTTC.

Written as DNA, the CDR3 is TGTGCCAGCAGTTTCGGTAATGAGCAGTTCTTC. Translation: CASSFGNEQFF. The chain carries TRBV12-3 or TRBV12-4 and TRBJ2-1; D call uncertain. Trimming pared 3 bases from V and 7 bases from J, leaving 4 bases between. The CDR3 runs to 11 residues.

The V and J genes are TRBV11-3 and TRBJ2-3; tentative D call: TRBD1 (5 bases). The length of the CDR3 is 17 residues. The V end lost 1 base, the J end lost 1 base, and 15 bases lay between the germline ends. Germline V lookup: CDR1 SGHNT, CDR2 YENEEA. CDR3 protein: CASSLVRGSWRTDTQYF. Written as DNA, the CDR3 is TGTGCCAGCAGCTTAGTTAGGGGCTCCTGGCGCACAGATACGCAGTATTTT.